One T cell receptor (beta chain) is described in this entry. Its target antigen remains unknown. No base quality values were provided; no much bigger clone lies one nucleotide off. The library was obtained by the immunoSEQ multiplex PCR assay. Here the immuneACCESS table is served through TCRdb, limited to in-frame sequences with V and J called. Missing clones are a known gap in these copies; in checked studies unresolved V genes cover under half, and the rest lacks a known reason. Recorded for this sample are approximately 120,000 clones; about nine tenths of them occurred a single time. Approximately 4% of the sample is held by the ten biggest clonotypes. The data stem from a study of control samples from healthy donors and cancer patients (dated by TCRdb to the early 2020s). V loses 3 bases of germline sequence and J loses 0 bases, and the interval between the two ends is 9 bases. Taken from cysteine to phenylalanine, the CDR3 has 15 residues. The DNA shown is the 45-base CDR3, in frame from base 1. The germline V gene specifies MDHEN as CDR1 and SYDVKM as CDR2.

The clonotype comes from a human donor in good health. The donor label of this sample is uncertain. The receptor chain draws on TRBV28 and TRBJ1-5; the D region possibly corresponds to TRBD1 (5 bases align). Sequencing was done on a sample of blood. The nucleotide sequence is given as TGTGCCAGCAGTTTGGGGACTGCTAGCAATCAGCCCCAGCATTTT. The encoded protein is CASSLGTASNQPQHF. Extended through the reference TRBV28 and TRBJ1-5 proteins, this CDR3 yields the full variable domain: DVKVTQSSRYLVKRTGEKVFLECVQDMDHENMFWYRQDPGLGLRLIYFSYDVKMKEKGDIPEGYSVSREKKERFSLILESASTNQTSMYLCASSLGTASNQPQHFGDGTRLSIL.